Listed below are T cell receptor beta chains from one sample, sequenced in a study of blood T cell repertoires in COVID-19. The table came from immunoSEQ multiplex PCR; TCRdb's copy has only in-frame clones and leaves some out. The sample lists 140,000 to 150,000 clones, over 70% occurring once. The source material was peripheral blood. The source of these receptors is a man in his 70s who had recovered from COVID-19. CDR3s include the opening cysteine and the closing phenylalanine or tryptophan. Fields, in order: CDR3 length, D gene, V gene, J gene, CDR3 protein. A D gene is named only where the DNA matches it firmly.

14,.,TRBV5-1,TRBJ1-4,CASTQGTTNEKLFF
13,.,TRBV30,TRBJ1-2,CAWSFPPRGGYTF
18,TRBD2,TRBV7-9,TRBJ2-1,CASSFMAGDGLAGNEQFF
16,TRBD1,TRBV5-1,TRBJ2-3,CASSLGDRVATDTQYF
18,TRBD2,TRBV19,TRBJ2-7,CASSIGGLAGDLGYEQYF
15,TRBD2,TRBV27,TRBJ2-7,CASSLRPSGPYEQYF
14,TRBD2,TRBV7-3,TRBJ2-7,CASRRTSDSYEQYF
16,TRBD1,TRBV19,TRBJ1-3,CASMGTGHSSGNTIYF
13,.,TRBV30,TRBJ1-1,CAWSWGEGTEAFF
15,.,TRBV3-1/TRBV3-2,TRBJ1-2,CASSLGTLSYYGYTF
16,TRBD2,TRBV5-1,TRBJ2-2,CASSLAGLGVSGELFF
16,.,TRBV27,TRBJ1-5,CASSGDSGPYNQPQHF
14,TRBD1,TRBV5-1,TRBJ1-1,CASSPQGGNTEAFF
15,TRBD1,TRBV27,TRBJ2-7,CASSYRDRGQGEQYF
15,.,TRBV3-1/TRBV3-2,TRBJ1-3,CASSQEIRSGNTIYF
12,TRBD1,TRBV30,TRBJ2-7,CAWSVERDSGNF
14,.,TRBV27,TRBJ1-1,CASSLSFRWAEAFF
15,.,TRBV4-1,TRBJ2-1,CASSHAQIWHNEQFF
14,TRBD1,TRBV19,TRBJ2-1,CASLGQGFYNEQFF
14,TRBD2,TRBV5-1,TRBJ2-3,CASSGLAGTDTQYF
16,TRBD2,TRBV10-3,TRBJ2-7,CAISLTGLAGGYEQYF
13,TRBD1,TRBV5-1,TRBJ1-5,CASSLTGVQPQHF
17,TRBD2,TRBV13,TRBJ2-5,CASSSIPTSGRLETQYF
12,.,TRBV29-1,TRBJ2-7,CSAWDNSYEQYF